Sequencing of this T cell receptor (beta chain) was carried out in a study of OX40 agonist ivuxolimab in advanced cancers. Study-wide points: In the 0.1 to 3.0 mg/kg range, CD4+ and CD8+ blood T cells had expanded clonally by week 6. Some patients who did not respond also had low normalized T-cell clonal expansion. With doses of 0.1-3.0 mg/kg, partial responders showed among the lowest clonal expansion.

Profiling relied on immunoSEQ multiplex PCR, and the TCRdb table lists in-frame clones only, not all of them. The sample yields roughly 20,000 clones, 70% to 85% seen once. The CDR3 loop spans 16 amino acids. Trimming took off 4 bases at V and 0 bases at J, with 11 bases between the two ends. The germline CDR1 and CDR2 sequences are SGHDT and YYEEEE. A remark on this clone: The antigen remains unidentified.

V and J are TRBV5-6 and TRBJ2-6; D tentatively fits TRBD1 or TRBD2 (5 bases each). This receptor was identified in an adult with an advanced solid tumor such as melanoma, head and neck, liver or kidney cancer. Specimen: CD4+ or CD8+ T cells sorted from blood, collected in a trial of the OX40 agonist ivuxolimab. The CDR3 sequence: CASSVGRPSGANVLTF. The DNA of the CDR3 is TGTGCCAGCAGCGTGGGACGACCCTCTGGGGCCAACGTCCTGACTTTC. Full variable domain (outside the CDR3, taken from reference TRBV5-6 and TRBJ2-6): DAGVTQSPTHLIKTRGQQVTLRCSPKSGHDTVSWYQQALGQGPQFIFQYYEEEERQRGNFPDRFSGHQFPNYSSELNVNALLLGDSALYLCASSVGRPSGANVLTFGAGSRLTVL.